This is a list of T cell receptor beta chains from one sample in a study of T cells after posttransplantation cyclophosphamide. Only in-frame clones appear in the TCRdb table, and some are missing; sequencing was by immunoSEQ multiplex PCR. This sample carries 30,000 or so clones, none of them present only once. Sequences were obtained from PBMCs. The origin of the receptors is a woman aged 25-40 years in good health and a related stem cell transplant donor. CDR3s include the opening cysteine and the closing phenylalanine or tryptophan. A D gene is named only where the DNA matches it firmly. Clone size is not always given. Where it is, it says once, few, many or a class for expanded clones.

>many|TRBV6-1|.|TRBJ1-5
TGTGCCAGCAGTACAGGGCGCCGTCAGCCCCAGCATTTT
CASSTGRRQPQHF
>many|TRBV10-2|.|TRBJ2-4
TGCGCCAGCAGTGCAGCGTTAGTAGCCAAAAACATTCAGTACTTC
CASSAALVAKNIQYF
>.|TRBV19|.|TRBJ2-5
TGTGCCAGTAGTACTTCCGGAGGGCAAGAGACCCAGTACTTC
CASSTSGGQETQYF
>many|TRBV28|TRBD1|TRBJ1-4
TGTGCCAGCAGTTTAATTATGTGGAGGACAGGGGAGGATGAAAAACTGTTTTTT
CASSLIMWRTGEDEKLFF
>few|TRBV18|TRBD1|TRBJ1-6
TGTGCCAGCTCACCTTGGGCAGGGGGCATTGATTCACCCCTCCACTTT
CASSPWAGGIDSPLHF
>few|TRBV18|.|TRBJ1-6
TGTGCCAGCTCACCAGAAGGGAATTCACCCCTCCACTTT
CASSPEGNSPLHF
>.|TRBV29-1|TRBD1|TRBJ1-1
TGCAGCGTTCTCCGCGCCTTATCACAGGGGACTGAAGCTTTCTTT
CSVLRALSQGTEAFF
>many|TRBV25-1|TRBD1|TRBJ1-1
TGTGCCAGCAGAACTCCCGGGACAGGGAACACTGAAGCTTTCTTT
CASRTPGTGNTEAFF
>many|TRBV7-6|TRBD1|TRBJ1-2
TGTGCCAGCAGCCCCGGACAGGGGGTCGATGGCTACACCTTC
CASSPGQGVDGYTF
>many|TRBV5-1|.|TRBJ1-1
TGCGCCAGCAGCTTGACCACAGATAAAGCTTTCTTT
CASSLTTDKAFF